One and the same sample provided the 30 T cell receptor beta chains below, sequenced in a study of blood T cells in healthy people across ages. Alongside a J-beta primer mix, a sample-barcoded 5' primer served in a second PCR lasting about 7 to 11 cycles. TCRdb re-analysed the 5' RACE reads in MiXCR, keeping a single row per CDR3 protein. The profile shows 550,000 to 800,000 distinct CDR3 sequences, around 20% of them singletons. The sequencing input was blood. Receptor source: a man between 70 and 80 years old in good health.

The chain uses TRBV11-2 and TRBJ2-3; D might be TRBD2 (5 bases). There are 17 residues in the CDR3. Looked up from germline, CDR1 is SGHAT and CDR2 is FQNNGV. V shed 4 bases and J shed 7 bases, with 24 bases lying between them. The CDR3 bases are TGTGCCAGCAGCTCAACGCCGGCCCCTTGGGGAGCGCATACGCAGTATTTT. It translates to CASSSTPAPWGAHTQYF.

A remark on this clonotype: A read error may produce the germline difference seen at one junction end. The genes are TRBV10-3 and TRBJ2-5; D might be TRBD1 (5 bases). The CDR3 has 14 amino acids. Germline loops: CDR1 ENHRY, CDR2 SYGVKD. This CDR3 reads CAISETGFQGTQYF. CDR3 in DNA: TGTGCCATCAGTGAGACAGGATTCCAAGGGACCCAGTACTTC.

This clonotype has more than one count but fewer than ten. The chain is built from TRBV5-1 and TRBJ2-7; D gene uncertain. The CDR3 is 15 amino acids. The V end was cut by 1 base, the J end by 4 bases, with 15 bases between. Germline loops: CDR1 SGHRS, CDR2 YFSETQ. The CDR3 spells CASSLTAGPPYEQYF. DNA of the CDR3: TGCGCCAGCAGCTTGACCGCCGGGCCTCCTTACGAGCAGTACTTC.

Remarks on this clonotype: The conserved phenylalanine or tryptophan normally closing the CDR3 is absent here, so this likely arose from a read error. It is unclear where the CDR3 begins or ends on the DNA, so no DNA is shown, and the CDR3 is as TCRdb lists it. CDR3 sequence: CASSHLPRL. This chain uses TRBV23-1 with TRBJ2-2; whether TRBD2, the table's D call, matches the DNA was not checked. TRBV23-1 is an ORF for which the function is uncertain. The CDR3 is 9 residues long, ends included.

This clonotype was counted a few times. The chain carries TRBV20-1 and TRBJ2-5; D gene unclear. The DNA end is a closer match to TRBJ2-1, so the J assignment may be wrong. CDR3 length: 15 amino acids. The germline V gene has CDR1 DFQATT and CDR2 SNEGSKA (reference sequence). This CDR3 is CSAPAAVGWYNEQFF. The CDR3 DNA is TGCAGTGCTCCCGCAGCAGTGGGGTGGTACAATGAGCAGTTCTTC.

This clonotype showed up just a few times. The chain has TRBV25-1 and TRBJ1-4; D not certain. Looked up from germline, CDR1 is MGHDK and CDR2 is SYGVNS. The CDR3 runs to 15 residues. The V gene lost 3 bases and the J gene lost 3 bases, with 11 bases spanning the gap. The CDR3 sequence: CASSEAGRSNEKLFF. Written as DNA, the CDR3 is TGTGCCAGCAGTGAGGCGGGAAGATCTAATGAAAAACTGTTTTTT.

This clonotype was observed a handful of times. A much more abundant neighbour one base away suggests this may be a read error. The rearrangement links TRBV7-2 to TRBJ2-5; 8 nucleotides match TRBD1. The CDR3 runs to 15 residues. Germline assignment: CDR1 SGHTA and CDR2 FQGNSA. The CDR3 protein is CASSFGQGAQGTQYF. The CDR3 DNA follows: TGTGCCAGCAGCTTCGGACAGGGCGCACAAGGGACCCAGTACTTC.

This chain connects TRBV7-2 to TRBJ2-7, with no clear D. Looked up from germline, CDR1 is SGHTA and CDR2 is FQGNSA. Between the trimmed V and J ends, which lost 1 base and 4 bases, there was a span of 17 bases. The CDR3 covers 16 residues. The CDR3 loop is CASSLDGRQASYEQYF. The CDR3 DNA reads TGTGCCAGCAGCTTAGACGGCCGACAAGCCTCGTACGAGCAGTACTTC.

This chain connects TRBV29-1 to TRBJ1-1; TRBD1 might be the D (5 bases). The CDR3 runs 15 residues. The V end lost 4 bases, the J end lost 0 bases, and 15 bases lay between the germline ends. Germline assignment: CDR1 SQVTM and CDR2 ANQGSEA. The CDR3 spells CSVGDLGRVNTEAFF. The CDR3 DNA reads TGCAGCGTTGGAGATCTGGGACGGGTGAACACTGAAGCTTTCTTT.

This clonotype came up a few times. In DNA, the CDR3 is TGTGCCAGCAGCTTGACCTACGGACTACAGGGAGGCTATGGCTACACCTTC. Its translation is CASSLTYGLQGGYGYTF. The J gene is TRBJ1-2, the V gene TRBV7-9, with a possible D match to TRBD1 (6 bases). The CDR3 is made up of 17 amino acids. Germline values: CDR1 SEHNR, CDR2 FQNEAQ (reference sequence). V was cut by 3 bases and J by 4 bases, with 21 bases left in between.

This clonotype was seen at least ten times. The chain employs TRBV20-1 and TRBJ2-7, with D perhaps matching TRBD2 (6 bases). This CDR3 has 15 residues. The germline CDR1 and CDR2 sequences are DFQATT and SNEGSKA (reference sequence). The V and J ends lost 6 bases and 5 bases respectively, with 23 bases between them. The CDR3: CSAADGDSPFNEQYF. The CDR3 DNA reads TGCAGTGCCGCCGATGGGGACTCCCCTTTCAACGAGCAGTACTTC.

Only a few counts were recorded for this clonotype. The chain has TRBV5-6 and TRBJ2-2, with D possibly being TRBD1 or TRBD2 (6 bases each). The CDR3 has 16 amino acids. Deletions cut 4 bases from V and 0 bases from J, with 13 bases between. Germline CDR1 reads SGHDT; CDR2 reads YYEEEE. This chain's CDR3 is CASSGFGGANTGELFF. The CDR3 DNA reads as TGTGCCAGCAGCGGCTTCGGGGGCGCGAACACCGGGGAGCTGTTTTTT.

This rearrangement joins TRBV20-1 to TRBJ2-5; D is uncertain. CDR1 is DFQATT, CDR2 SNEGSKA, per germline (reference sequence). This CDR3 region has 14 residues. Trimming cost V 3 bases and J 1 base, with 12 bases left between them. The CDR3 DNA follows: TGCAGTGCTAGTAAGGACCCCGTCCAAGAGACCCAGTACTTC. Translating gives CSASKDPVQETQYF.

This chain joins TRBV28 and TRBJ2-5; D is possibly TRBD1 or TRBD2 (5 bases each). The germline V gene has CDR1 MDHEN and CDR2 SYDVKM. The CDR3 consists of 14 residues. V was cut by 4 bases and J by 5 bases, with 14 bases left in between. The CDR3 sequence is CASSSVGRGETQYF. The DNA for the CDR3 is TGTGCCAGCAGTTCCGTGGGTCGGGGCGAGACCCAGTACTTC.

This clonotype appeared a few times. V usage is TRBV3-1 and J usage is TRBJ1-2; D may be TRBD1 (6 bases). The V gene's germline CDR1 is LGHDT and CDR2 YNNKEL (reference sequence). Trimming stripped 4 bases from V and 4 bases from J, with 16 bases between. CDR3 length: 15 amino acids. In nucleotides, the CDR3 is TGTGCCAGCAGCCCTCGGACAGACCACGGCTATGGCTACACCTTC. It encodes CASSPRTDHGYGYTF.

In DNA form, the CDR3 reads TGTGCCACCAGTGACGGACAGGGGACTCAAGAGACCCAGTACTTC. It codes for CATSDGQGTQETQYF. The chain employs TRBV24-1 and TRBJ2-5, with 9 positions matching TRBD1. Germline trimming cut 4 bases from V and 2 bases from J; bases unmatched to any gene: 4. Germline V gene data show CDR1 as KGHDR and CDR2 as SFDVKD. The CDR3 loop spans 15 amino acids.

This clonotype came up a few times. The chain has TRBV25-1 and TRBJ2-4; D unresolved. CDR3 size: 14 residues. The germline V gene encodes CDR1 MGHDK and CDR2 SYGVNS. V was clipped by 6 bases and J by 0 bases, with 9 bases between them. CDR3 nucleotide sequence: TGTGCCAGCAGGCCCCCGGGAGCCAAAAACATTCAGTACTTC. Translating gives CASRPPGAKNIQYF. The entire variable domain, with the rest obtained from reference TRBV25-1 and TRBJ2-4, is as follows: EADIYQTPRYLVIGTGKKITLECSQTMGHDKMYWYQQDPGMELHLIHYSYGVNSTEKGDLSSESTVSRIRTEHFPLTLESARPSHTSQYLCASRPPGAKNIQYFGAGTRLSVL.

The V and J genes are TRBV20-1 and TRBJ2-3; D unclear. There are 15 residues in the CDR3. Trimming took off 6 bases at V and 3 bases at J, with 19 bases between the two ends. Germline V gives CDR1 DFQATT, CDR2 SNEGSKA (reference sequence). CDR3 in DNA: TGCAGTGCGCTGGATGGCGGCTCCGGGACAGATACGCAGTATTTT. Translating it yields CSALDGGSGTDTQYF.

The gene calls are TRBV12-3 or TRBV12-4 and TRBJ2-5, with unresolved D. V was trimmed by 3 bases and J by 1 base, leaving 18 bases between them. The CDR3 is made up of 17 amino acids. CDR3 region: CASSFLVQPNIQETQYF. CDR3 nucleotide sequence: TGTGCCAGCAGTTTTCTCGTGCAGCCCAATATCCAAGAGACCCAGTACTTC.

The sample holds a few counts of this clonotype. Here the CDR3 DNA reads TGTGCCAGCAGCAATAAGGATACGCAGTATTTT. Translation gives CASSNKDTQYF. V and J are TRBV6-5 and TRBJ2-3; no reliable D call. Germline V gene data show CDR1 as MNHEY and CDR2 as SVGAGI. CDR3 size: 11 residues. V was pared by 6 bases and J by 6 bases, with 7 bases between.

This rearrangement joins TRBV29-1 to TRBJ2-1, with 10 positions matching TRBD2. The CDR3 spans 15 residues. J was trimmed by 5 bases and V by 8 bases; bases with no gene match: 12. The germline gives CDR1 SQVTM, CDR2 ANQGSEA. The CDR3 nucleotides are TGCAGCTTGTTCCTACTAGCGGGACATGACAATGAGCAGTTCTTC. It yields the protein CSLFLLAGHDNEQFF.

The CDR3 DNA follows: TGTGCCAGCCGGTTGGCCGGGGAGCTGTTTTTT. The encoded protein is CASRLAGELFF. This chain uses TRBV7-8 with TRBJ2-2; D unclear. Trimming took 8 bases from V and 6 from J, leaving 7 bases between them. CDR1 is SGHVS, CDR2 FQNEAQ, per germline. The CDR3 extends over 11 amino acids.

This clonotype has a handful of counts. This chain connects TRBV12-3 or TRBV12-4 to TRBJ2-7; no definite D call. V was cut by 6 bases and J by 3 bases, with 15 bases left in between. There are 14 residues in the CDR3. CDR3 residues: CASRPSLDNYEQYF. The DNA of the CDR3 is TGTGCCAGCAGACCATCCCTTGACAACTACGAGCAGTACTTC.

V usage is TRBV4-2 and J usage is TRBJ2-7, with 9 bases fitting TRBD2. CDR3 length: 16 amino acids. Looked up from germline, CDR1 is LGHNA and CDR2 is YNFKEQ. V dropped 1 base and J dropped 6; count of bases not matched to a gene: 10. The CDR3 coding sequence is TGTGCCAGCAGCCAAGTTACGTTAGCGGGAGATGGCGAGCAGTACTTC. Translation: CASSQVTLAGDGEQYF.

In this sample, this clonotype turned up a few times. The gene calls are TRBV29-1 and TRBJ1-5; D is unclear. V lost 4 bases to trimming and J lost 4 bases, with 11 bases between them. This CDR3 contains 13 residues. CDR1 SQVTM and CDR2 ANQGSEA come from the germline V gene. The CDR3: CSVAENANQPQHF. In nucleotides, the CDR3 is TGCAGCGTTGCAGAGAACGCTAATCAGCCCCAGCATTTT. The whole variable domain, filled in from reference TRBV29-1 and TRBJ1-5, reads SAVISQKPSRDICQRGTSLTIQCQVDSQVTMMFWYRQQPGQSLTLIATANQGSEATYESGFVIDKFPISRPNLTFSTLTVSNMSPEDSSIYLCSVAENANQPQHFGDGTRLSIL.

This clonotype has only a few counts. The V and J genes are TRBV9 and TRBJ2-2; D gene ambiguous. CDR1 SGDLS and CDR2 YYNGEE come from the germline V gene. V was cut by 0 bases and J by 2 bases, with 5 bases left in between. The CDR3 is 14 amino acids. The CDR3 is CASSVAGNTGELFF. CDR3 DNA: TGTGCCAGCAGCGTAGCCGGCAACACCGGGGAGCTGTTTTTT.

This clonotype has only a few counts. V usage is TRBV6-6 and J usage is TRBJ1-2; unclear D gene. Looked up from germline, CDR1 is MNHNY and CDR2 is SVGAGI (reference sequence). The CDR3 is made up of 13 amino acids. V lost 6 bases and J lost 0, with 8 bases in between. The CDR3 loop is CASSRDPNYGYTF. For the CDR3, the DNA is TGTGCCAGCAGCCGAGATCCTAACTATGGCTACACCTTC.

The chain joins TRBV2 to TRBJ2-3; TRBD2 matches at 13 bases. The CDR3 is 15 residues long. V lost 6 bases, J lost 6 bases, and 6 bases stayed unmatched. Germline V gene data show CDR1 as SNHLY and CDR2 as FYNNEI. The CDR3 loop reads CASSVTSGRSDTQYF. The CDR3 DNA reads TGTGCCAGCAGCGTGACTAGCGGGAGGTCGGATACGCAGTATTTT. The whole variable domain, filled in from reference TRBV2 and TRBJ2-3, reads EPEVTQTPSHQVTQMGQEVILRCVPISNHLYFYWYRQILGQKVEFLVSFYNNEISEKSEIFDDQFSVERPDGSNFTLKIRSTKLEDSAMYFCASSVTSGRSDTQYFGPGTRLTVL.

This clonotype was recorded a few times. The chain is built from TRBV7-8 and TRBJ2-3; D is perhaps TRBD1 (5 bases). Germline CDR1 reads SGHVS; CDR2 reads FQNEAQ. V was clipped by 3 bases and J by 2 bases, with 15 bases between them. This CDR3 contains 16 residues. The CDR3 DNA reads TGTGCCAGCAGCTTTGCAGGGAAGGGGAACACAGATACGCAGTATTTT. It specifies CASSFAGKGNTDTQYF.

This sequence joins TRBV14 and TRBJ1-2; D is unclear. This CDR3 region has 14 residues. Germline CDR1 reads SGHDN; CDR2 reads FVKESK. Trimming shortened V by 6 bases and J by 8 bases, and 19 bases separated the two germline ends. The CDR3 spells CASSLQAARMGYTF. CDR3 coding DNA: TGTGCCAGCAGTTTGCAGGCCGCCAGGATGGGCTACACCTTC.